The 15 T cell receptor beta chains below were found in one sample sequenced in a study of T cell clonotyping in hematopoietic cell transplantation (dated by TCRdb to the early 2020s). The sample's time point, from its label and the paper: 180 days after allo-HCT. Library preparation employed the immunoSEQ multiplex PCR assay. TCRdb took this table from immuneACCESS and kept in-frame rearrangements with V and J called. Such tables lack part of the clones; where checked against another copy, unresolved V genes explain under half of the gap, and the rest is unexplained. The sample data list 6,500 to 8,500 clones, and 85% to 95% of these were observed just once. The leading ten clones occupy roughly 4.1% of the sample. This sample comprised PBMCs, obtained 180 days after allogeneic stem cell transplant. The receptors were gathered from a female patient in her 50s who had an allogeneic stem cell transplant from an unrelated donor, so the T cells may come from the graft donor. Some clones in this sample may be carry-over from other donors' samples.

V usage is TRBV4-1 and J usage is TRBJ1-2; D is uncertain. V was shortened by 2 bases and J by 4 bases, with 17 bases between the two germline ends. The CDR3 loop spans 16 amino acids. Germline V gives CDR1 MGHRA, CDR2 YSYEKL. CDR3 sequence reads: CASSQPDTYYLYGYTF. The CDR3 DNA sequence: TGCGCCAGCAGCCAACCCGACACCTACTATCTCTATGGCTACACCTTC.

The CDR3 reads CASSLTTDTQYF. CDR3 sequence (DNA): TGCGCCAGCAGCTTAACCACAGATACGCAGTATTTT. This chain links TRBV5-1 with TRBJ2-3, with D uncertain. CDR1 and CDR2 (germline): SGHRS, YFSETQ. CDR3 length equals 12 residues. Trimming stripped 2 bases from V and 2 bases from J, with 3 bases between.

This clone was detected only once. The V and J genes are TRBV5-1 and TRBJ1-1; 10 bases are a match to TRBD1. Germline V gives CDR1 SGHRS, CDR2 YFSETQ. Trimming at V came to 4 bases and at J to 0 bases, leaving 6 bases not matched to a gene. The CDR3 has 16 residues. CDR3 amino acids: CASSPVGQGMNTEAFF. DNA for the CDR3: TGCGCCAGCAGCCCGGTGGGACAGGGGATGAACACTGAAGCTTTCTTT.

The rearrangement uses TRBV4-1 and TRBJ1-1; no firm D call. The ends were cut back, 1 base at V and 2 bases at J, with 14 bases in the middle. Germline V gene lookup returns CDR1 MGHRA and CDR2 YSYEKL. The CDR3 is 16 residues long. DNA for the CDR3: TGCGCCAGCAGCCAAGTAAGGACTAACATTAACACTGAAGCTTTCTTT. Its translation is CASSQVRTNINTEAFF.

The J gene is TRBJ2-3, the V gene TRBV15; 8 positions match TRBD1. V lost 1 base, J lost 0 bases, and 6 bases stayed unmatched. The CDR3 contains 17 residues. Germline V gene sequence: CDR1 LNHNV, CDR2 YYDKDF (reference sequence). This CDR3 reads CATSRGSGGGSTDTQYF. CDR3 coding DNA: TGTGCCACCAGCAGAGGGTCAGGGGGCGGAAGCACAGATACGCAGTATTTT.

CDR3 sequence reads: CASSPPRGRADTQYF. The CDR3 nucleotides read TGTGCCAGCAGTCCCCCCAGGGGACGGGCAGATACGCAGTATTTT. The chain joins TRBV28 to TRBJ2-3; D possibly corresponds to TRBD1 (6 bases). With 5 bases removed from V and 4 bases from J, the gap between germline ends came to 16 bases. CDR3 length equals 15 residues. CDR1 MDHEN and CDR2 SYDVKM come from the germline V gene.

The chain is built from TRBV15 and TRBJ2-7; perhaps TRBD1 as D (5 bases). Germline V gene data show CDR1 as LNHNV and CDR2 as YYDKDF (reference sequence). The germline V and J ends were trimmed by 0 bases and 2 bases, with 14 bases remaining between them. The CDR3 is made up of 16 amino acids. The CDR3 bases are TGTGCCACCAGCAGAGATGTAAAGGGGCTACCCTACGAGCAGTACTTC. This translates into CATSRDVKGLPYEQYF.

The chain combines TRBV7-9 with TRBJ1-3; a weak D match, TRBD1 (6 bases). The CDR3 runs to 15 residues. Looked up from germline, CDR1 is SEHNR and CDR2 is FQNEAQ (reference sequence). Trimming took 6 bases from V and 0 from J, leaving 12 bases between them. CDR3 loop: CASSLTGHSGNTIYF. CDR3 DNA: TGTGCCAGCAGTTTGACAGGACACTCTGGAAACACCATATATTTT.

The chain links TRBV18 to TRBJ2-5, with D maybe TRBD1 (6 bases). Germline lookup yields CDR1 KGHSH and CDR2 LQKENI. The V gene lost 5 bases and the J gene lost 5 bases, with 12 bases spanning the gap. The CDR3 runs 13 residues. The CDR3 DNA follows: TGTGCCAGCTCAGCTACAGGGAGCGAGACCCAGTACTTC. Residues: CASSATGSETQYF.

CDR3 region: CSVRAQSYNEQFF. Written as DNA, the CDR3 is TGCAGCGTTAGGGCCCAATCCTACAATGAGCAGTTCTTC. V is TRBV29-1 and J is TRBJ2-1; D unresolved. The CDR3 length is 13 residues. Trimming removed 5 bases at V and 1 base at J, with 9 bases between. Germline V CDR1 and CDR2: SQVTM, ANQGSEA.

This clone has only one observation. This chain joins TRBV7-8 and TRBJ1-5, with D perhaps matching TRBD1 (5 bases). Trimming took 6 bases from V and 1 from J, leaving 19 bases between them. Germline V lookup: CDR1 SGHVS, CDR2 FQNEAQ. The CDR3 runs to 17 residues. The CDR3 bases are TGTGCCAGCAGTTCTTACGGGGGGTCTCTGAGCAATCAGCCCCAGCATTTT. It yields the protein CASSSYGGSLSNQPQHF.

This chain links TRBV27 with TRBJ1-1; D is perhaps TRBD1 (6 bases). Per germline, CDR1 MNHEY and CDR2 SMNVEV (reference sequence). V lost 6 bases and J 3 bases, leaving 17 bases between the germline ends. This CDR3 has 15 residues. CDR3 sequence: CASSQRSGHDTEAFF. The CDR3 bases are TGTGCCAGCAGCCAGAGATCGGGACACGACACTGAAGCTTTCTTT.

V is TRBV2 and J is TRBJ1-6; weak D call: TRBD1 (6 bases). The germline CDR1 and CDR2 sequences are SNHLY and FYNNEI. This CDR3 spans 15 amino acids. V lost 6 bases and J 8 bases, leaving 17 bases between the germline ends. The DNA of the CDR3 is TGTGCCAGCAGATTAAACAGGGTGAAAGATTCACCCCTCCACTTT. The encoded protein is CASRLNRVKDSPLHF.

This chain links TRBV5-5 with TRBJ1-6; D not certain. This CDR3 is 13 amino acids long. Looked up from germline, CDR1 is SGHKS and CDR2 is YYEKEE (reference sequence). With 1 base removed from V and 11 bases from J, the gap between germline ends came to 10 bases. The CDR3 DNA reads TGTGCCAGCAGCTTGACGGACTATCCACCCCTCCACTTT. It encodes CASSLTDYPPLHF.

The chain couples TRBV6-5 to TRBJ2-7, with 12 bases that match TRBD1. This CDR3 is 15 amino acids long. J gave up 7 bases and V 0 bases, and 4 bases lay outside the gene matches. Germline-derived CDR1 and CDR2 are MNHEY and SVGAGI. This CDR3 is CASSYSGTGGNEQYF. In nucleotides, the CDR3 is TGTGCCAGCAGTTACTCCGGGACAGGGGGCAATGAGCAGTACTTC.